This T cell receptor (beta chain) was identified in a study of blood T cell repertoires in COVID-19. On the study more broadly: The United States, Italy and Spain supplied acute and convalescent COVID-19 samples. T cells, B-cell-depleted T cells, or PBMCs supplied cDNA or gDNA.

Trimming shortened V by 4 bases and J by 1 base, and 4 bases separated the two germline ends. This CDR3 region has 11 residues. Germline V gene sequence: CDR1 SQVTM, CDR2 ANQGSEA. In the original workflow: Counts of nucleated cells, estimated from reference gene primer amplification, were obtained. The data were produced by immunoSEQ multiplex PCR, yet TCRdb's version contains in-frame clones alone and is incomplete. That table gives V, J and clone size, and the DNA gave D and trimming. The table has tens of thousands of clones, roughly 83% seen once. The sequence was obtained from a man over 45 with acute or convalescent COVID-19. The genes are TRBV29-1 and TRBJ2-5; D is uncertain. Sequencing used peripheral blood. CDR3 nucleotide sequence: TGCAGCGTTGGGGCCCAAGAGACCCAGTACTTC. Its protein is CSVGAQETQYF.